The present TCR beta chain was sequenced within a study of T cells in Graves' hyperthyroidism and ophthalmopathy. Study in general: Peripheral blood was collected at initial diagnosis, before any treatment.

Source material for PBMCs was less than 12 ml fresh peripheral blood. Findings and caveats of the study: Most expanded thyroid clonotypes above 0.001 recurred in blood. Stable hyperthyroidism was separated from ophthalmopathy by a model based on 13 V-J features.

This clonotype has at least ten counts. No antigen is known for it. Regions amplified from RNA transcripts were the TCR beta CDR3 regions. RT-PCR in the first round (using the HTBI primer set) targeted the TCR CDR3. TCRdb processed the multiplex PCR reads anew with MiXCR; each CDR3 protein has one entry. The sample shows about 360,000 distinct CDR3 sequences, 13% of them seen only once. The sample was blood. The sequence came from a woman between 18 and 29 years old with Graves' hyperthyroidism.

CDR3 nucleotide sequence: TGTGCCAGCAGCCCGGACAGGACCTACGAGCAGTACTTC. Translated, it gives CASSPDRTYEQYF. The V call is TRBV7-9, the J call TRBJ2-7; 7 nucleotides line up with TRBD1. Germline CDR1 and CDR2: SEHNR and FQNEAQ (reference sequence). The CDR3 runs to 13 residues. V shed 5 bases and J 2 bases; nucleotides not matched to a gene: 3.